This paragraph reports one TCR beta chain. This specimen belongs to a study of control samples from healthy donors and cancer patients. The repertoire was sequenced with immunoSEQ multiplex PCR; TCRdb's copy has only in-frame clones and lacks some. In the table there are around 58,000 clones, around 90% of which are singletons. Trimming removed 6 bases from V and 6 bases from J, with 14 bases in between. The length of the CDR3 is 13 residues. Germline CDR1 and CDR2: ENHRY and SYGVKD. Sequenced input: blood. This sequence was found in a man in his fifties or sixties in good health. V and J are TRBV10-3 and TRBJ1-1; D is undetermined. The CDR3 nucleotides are TGTGCCATCAGAGGACCCTTTCAGCCTGAAGCTTTCTTT. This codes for CAIRGPFQPEAFF.